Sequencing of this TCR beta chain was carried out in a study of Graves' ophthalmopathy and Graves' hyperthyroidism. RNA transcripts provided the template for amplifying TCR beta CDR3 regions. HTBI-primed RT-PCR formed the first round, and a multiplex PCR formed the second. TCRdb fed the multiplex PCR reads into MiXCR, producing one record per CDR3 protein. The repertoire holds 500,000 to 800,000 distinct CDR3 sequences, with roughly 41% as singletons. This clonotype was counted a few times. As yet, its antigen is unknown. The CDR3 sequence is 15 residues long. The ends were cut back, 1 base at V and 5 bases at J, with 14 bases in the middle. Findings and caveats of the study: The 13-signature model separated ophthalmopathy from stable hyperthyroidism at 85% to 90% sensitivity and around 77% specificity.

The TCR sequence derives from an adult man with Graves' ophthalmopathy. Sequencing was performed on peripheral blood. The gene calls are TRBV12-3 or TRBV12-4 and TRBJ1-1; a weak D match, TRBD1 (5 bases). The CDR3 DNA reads TGTGCCAGCAGTTTAGAGCGGGGCCTAGGGACTGAAGCTTTCTTT. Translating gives CASSLERGLGTEAFF.